This T cell receptor (beta chain) stems from a study of shared T cell receptors in the human thymus. Trimming removed 7 bases from V and 4 bases from J; junction bases left unmatched: 12. CDR3 length: 15 residues. Germline CDR1 is SNHLY and CDR2 is FYNNEI. Method: immunoSEQ multiplex PCR; TCRdb's copy keeps in-frame clones and lacks some. This sample has hundreds of thousands of clones, with approximately 83% found just once. The data also belong to a second study, concerning human thymus T cells. As that report states: Thymus pieces cut out during corrective heart surgery were the tissue that was used. Repertoires from thymus and blood appeared to show biased V and J gene usage. Related research found strongly overlapping thymic repertoires in unrelated individuals.

This sequence joins TRBV2 and TRBJ1-1, with 7 positions matching TRBD1. Sequenced sample: thymocytes. This clonotype was sampled from a girl in the first two years of life with a congenital heart defect. In DNA, the CDR3 is TGTGCCAGCAATCCCAGGCGACAGGGTTCCACTGAAGCTTTCTTT. Its translation: CASNPRRQGSTEAFF.